Each of the 21 T cell receptor beta chains below was sequenced from the same sample in a study of molecular identifiers for immune sequencing clone quantification. TCRdb reprocessed the PCR reads with MiXCR, giving one entry per CDR3 protein. The sample shows approximately 550,000 distinct CDR3 sequences, about a fifth of them seen only once. The specimen was naive CD8+ T cells from blood, with Jurkat cell RNA spiked in. Subset noted: FACS-sorted CD8+CD4-CCR7+CD45RA+ naive T cells. These receptors were obtained from a human donor in good health. Some libraries in this study had Jurkat cell RNA spiked in.

Note on this clonotype: A read error is possible here, since a much larger clone lies one base away. As the CDR3 is not closed by the conserved phenylalanine or tryptophan, this likely results from a read error. This rearrangement joins TRBV7-9 to TRBJ1-3, with D possibly TRBD1 on 6 matching bases. In germline, CDR1 is SEHNR, CDR2 FQNEAQ (reference sequence). Trimming took off 2 bases at V and 0 bases at J, with 8 bases between the two ends. The CDR3 is 15 amino acids. In nucleotides, the CDR3 is TGTGCCAGCAGCTTACGACAGGCCTCTGGAAACACCATATATCTT. It specifies CASSLRQASGNTIYL.

Here the CDR3 DNA reads TGTGCCAGTAGTATTACTAGCGGGATTACTTCCTACGAGCAGTACTTC. Translation gives CASSITSGITSYEQYF. The rearrangement uses TRBV19 and TRBJ2-7; 10 bases agree with TRBD2. CDR3 size: 16 residues. With 3 bases clipped from V and 1 base from J, the junction kept 6 bases outside the gene matches. Germline CDR1 LNHDA, CDR2 SQIVND (reference sequence).

The V call is TRBV27, the J call TRBJ1-2, with unresolved D. Germline V gene sequence: CDR1 MNHEY, CDR2 SMNVEV (reference sequence). Trimming removed 5 bases at V and 2 bases at J, with 6 bases between. The length of the CDR3 is 12 residues. CDR3: CASSARNYGYTF. CDR3 DNA: TGTGCCAGCAGTGCCAGGAACTATGGCTACACCTTC.

Concerning this clonotype itself: Possible read error: a much larger clone is one base away. The chain recombines TRBV19 with TRBJ2-7; possible D gene TRBD1, 5 bases. Germline V lookup: CDR1 LNHDA, CDR2 SQIVND (reference sequence). CDR3 length: 14 amino acids. The CDR3 coding sequence is TGTGCCGGTAGTCCAGGGCAGCCCTCCTACGAGCAGTACTTC. Translation gives CAGSPGQPSYEQYF.

This clonotype has ten or more counts. The chain uses TRBV29-1 and TRBJ1-1; no clear D. The ends were cut back, 0 bases at V and 3 bases at J, with 8 bases in the middle. Germline V gene data show CDR1 as SQVTM and CDR2 as ANQGSEA. The CDR3 is 13 amino acids. CDR3 loop: CSVEDGGYTEAFF. The CDR3 coding sequence is TGCAGCGTTGAAGATGGAGGATACACTGAAGCTTTCTTT.

This clonotype showed up just a few times. A read error is possible here, since a much larger clone lies one base away. The chain has TRBV6-2 or TRBV6-3 and TRBJ1-2, with D tentatively TRBD1 (6 bases). The V gene's germline CDR1 is MNHEY and CDR2 SVGEGT. CDR3 length: 13 residues. The CDR3 spells CASSRTANYDYTF. In nucleotides, the CDR3 is TGTGCCAGCAGTAGGACAGCGAACTATGACTACACCTTC.

This clonotype was seen a few times. This chain uses TRBV6-5 with TRBJ1-5; maybe TRBD1 (6 bases). The CDR3 is 15 amino acids. Per the germline V gene, CDR1 is MNHEY and CDR2 is SVGAGI. V was trimmed by 0 bases and J by 4 bases, leaving 10 bases between them. The CDR3 loop is CASSYSGQLNQPQHF. The CDR3 DNA is TGTGCCAGCAGTTACTCCGGACAGCTAAATCAGCCCCAGCATTTT.

The genes are TRBV5-6 and TRBJ2-2; D possibly corresponds to TRBD1 (6 bases). The CDR3 spans 14 residues. V was pared by 4 bases and J by 4 bases, with 11 bases between. Per germline, CDR1 SGHDT and CDR2 YYEEEE. The DNA of the CDR3 is TGTGCCAGCAGCCCCGGACAGATCACCGGGGAGCTGTTTTTT. Residues: CASSPGQITGELFF.

As regards this clonotype: A read error is possible here, since a much larger clone lies one base away. V is TRBV12-3 or TRBV12-4 and J is TRBJ1-2; D gene ambiguous. V lost 7 bases, J lost 8 bases, and 17 bases lay in between. This CDR3 has 13 residues. CDR3: CASTPGSLEGYTF. The CDR3 coding sequence is TGTGCCAGCACCCCTGGGTCCCTTGAGGGCTACACCTTC.

The CDR3 nucleotides read TGTGCCAGCAGCTTAGTGGTTAGCGGGGGTTACAATGAGCAGTTCTTC. It codes for CASSLVVSGGYNEQFF. The chain combines TRBV11-2 with TRBJ2-1; 9 positions agree with TRBD2. The CDR3 length is 16 residues. The V and J ends lost 1 base and 4 bases, in that order; junction bases with no gene match: 5. CDR1 and CDR2 (germline): SGHAT, FQNNGV.

This clonotype was picked up many times. This chain connects TRBV7-2 to TRBJ2-1, with TRBD2 matching over 10 bases. Germline V CDR1 and CDR2: SGHTA, FQGNSA. The CDR3 is 16 residues long. The V gene end was trimmed by 3 bases and the J gene end by 4 bases; junction bases not matched to a gene: 6. The CDR3 region is CASSFLAGALYNEQFF. As DNA, the CDR3 is TGTGCCAGCAGCTTTCTAGCGGGAGCACTATACAATGAGCAGTTCTTC.

The table lists this clonotype with a few counts. This chain connects TRBV11-2 to TRBJ1-1; D remains unclear. Trimming took off 6 bases at V and 5 bases at J, with 7 bases between the two ends. Germline assignment: CDR1 SGHAT and CDR2 FQNNGV. This CDR3 spans 11 amino acids. CDR3 loop: CASRSGTEAFF. CDR3 nucleotides: TGTGCCAGCAGATCGGGGACTGAAGCTTTCTTT.

A single count supports this clonotype. Just one base apart from a much larger clone, this may be a read error. This sequence joins TRBV2 and TRBJ2-3, with TRBD2 matching over 7 bases. In germline, CDR1 is SNHLY, CDR2 FYNNEI. The CDR3 is 15 amino acids. The CDR3: CASSDGEGSTDTRYF. The CDR3 bases are TGTGCCAGCAGTGATGGGGAGGGTTCCACAGATACGCGGTATTTT. Drawing the rest from reference TRBV2 and TRBJ2-3, the complete variable domain is EPEVTQTPSHQVTQMGQEVILRCVPISNHLYFYWYRQILGQKVEFLVSFYNNEISEKSEIFDDQFSVERPDGSNFTLKIRSTKLEDSAMYFCASSDGEGSTDTRYFGPGTRLTVL.

This clonotype was recorded at least ten times. The gene calls are TRBV7-2 and TRBJ1-1, with a possible D match to TRBD1 (6 bases). Germline V gene sequence: CDR1 SGHTA, CDR2 FQGNSA. V was trimmed by 1 base and J by 5 bases, leaving 11 bases between them. CDR3 length equals 14 residues. CDR3 protein: CASSLGGPGTEAFF. CDR3 DNA sequence: TGTGCCAGCAGCTTAGGGGGGCCGGGGACTGAAGCTTTCTTT.

This clonotype was seen more than once but under ten times. This chain uses TRBV6-6 with TRBJ2-3; D remains ambiguous. Between the trimmed V and J ends, which lost 0 bases and 6 bases, there was a span of 22 bases. Germline assignment: CDR1 MNHNY and CDR2 SVGAGI (reference sequence). This CDR3 is built from 18 residues. The CDR3 sequence is CASSYSVSGFPFSDTQYF. The CDR3 DNA follows: TGTGCCAGCAGTTACTCAGTTAGTGGGTTCCCCTTTTCGGATACGCAGTATTTT.

This clonotype was picked up a small number of times. The gene calls are TRBV6-5 and TRBJ2-7, with 8 nucleotides matching TRBD1. Germline V lookup: CDR1 MNHEY, CDR2 SVGAGI. V dropped 5 bases and J dropped 7; count of bases not matched to a gene: 13. The CDR3 extends over 15 amino acids. Here the CDR3 DNA reads TGTGCCAGCAGTCGTTCGGACAGGGCCCTTGAGGAGCAGTACTTC. Amino acid sequence: CASSRSDRALEEQYF.

The chain carries TRBV5-6 and TRBJ2-1, with 7 bases that match TRBD2. The V gene end was trimmed by 0 bases and the J gene end by 5 bases; junction bases not matched to a gene: 5. Per germline, CDR1 SGHDT and CDR2 YYEEEE. This CDR3 has 15 amino acids. The CDR3 region is CASSLELALNNEQFF. The CDR3 DNA reads as TGTGCCAGCAGCTTGGAACTAGCGTTAAACAATGAGCAGTTCTTC.

This clonotype has at least ten counts. The chain uses TRBV28 and TRBJ2-7; 10 bases map to TRBD1. V dropped 6 bases and J dropped 4; count of bases not matched to a gene: 6. The CDR3 consists of 14 residues. Germline CDR1 is MDHEN and CDR2 is SYDVKM. CDR3 loop: CASSLGQGPYEQYF. CDR3 coding DNA: TGTGCCAGCAGCTTGGGACAGGGGCCATACGAGCAGTACTTC.

V is TRBV14 and J is TRBJ2-3, with D possibly being TRBD2 (7 bases). Germline CDR1 and CDR2: SGHDN and FVKESK. The CDR3 is 16 amino acids. Trimming stripped 1 base from V and 0 bases from J, with 11 bases between. The CDR3 DNA is TGTGCCAGCAGCCAAGGGCGGGGGCTTAGCACAGATACGCAGTATTTT. The encoded protein is CASSQGRGLSTDTQYF.

Comment on this clonotype: This may be a read error, as it is one base from a much larger clone. The chain links TRBV4-1 to TRBJ1-5, with D possibly matching TRBD1 (5 bases). CDR3 length: 15 amino acids. Germline values: CDR1 MGHRA, CDR2 YSYEKL. The CDR3 region has the DNA TGCGCCAGCAGCCAAGAGGGACTCAACAATCAGCCCCAGCTTTTT. As protein: CASSQEGLNNQPQLF.

This clonotype was recorded a few times. The chain has TRBV5-5 and TRBJ2-7; 10 bases line up with TRBD1. Germline lookup yields CDR1 SGHKS and CDR2 YYEKEE (reference sequence). The CDR3 runs to 17 residues. J lost 2 bases, V lost 0 bases, and 8 bases had no gene match. For the CDR3, the DNA is TGTGCCAGCAGCTTGGAGGGACAGGGGATGGTCGCCTACGAGCAGTACTTC. It encodes CASSLEGQGMVAYEQYF.